The 24 T cell receptor beta chains below were found in one sample sequenced in a study of cytomegalovirus exposure and HLA in healthy donors. TCRdb's copy holds only in-frame clones and misses some; the assay was immunoSEQ multiplex PCR. The sample records around 71,000 clones, 85% to 95% being singletons. What was sequenced was PBMCs. The receptors derive from a man between 18 and 35 years old in good health and CMV-seropositive.

The rearrangement links TRBV25-1 to TRBJ1-5, with unresolved D. Germline CDR1 is MGHDK and CDR2 is SYGVNS. V lost 2 bases and J 2 bases, leaving 10 bases between the germline ends. The CDR3 is 15 amino acids. In nucleotides, the CDR3 is TGTGCCAGCAGTGAAGGAGGGAGCGGCAATCAGCCCCAGCATTTT. It is translated as CASSEGGSGNQPQHF.

This clone was detected only once. The chain is built from TRBV5-1 and TRBJ1-6; 7 nucleotides match TRBD1. The V segment lost 4 bases and the J segment 6 bases; nucleotides outside the gene matches: 10. The CDR3 covers 16 residues. The germline gives CDR1 SGHRS, CDR2 YFSETQ. DNA for the CDR3: TGCGCCAGCAGCCCAACAGGGGTAACGCTTAATTCACCCCTCCACTTT. Its protein is CASSPTGVTLNSPLHF.

The rearrangement links TRBV6-5 to TRBJ2-7; 7 positions agree with TRBD2. The trim removed 0 bases at V and 3 bases at J, leaving 8 bases unmatched. This CDR3 contains 16 residues. Germline-derived CDR1 and CDR2 are MNHEY and SVGAGI. DNA of the CDR3: TGTGCCAGCAGTTACTCCAGCGGGATGGTTTTCTACGAGCAGTACTTC. Translated: CASSYSSGMVFYEQYF.

The sample holds one count of this clone. One end of the junction varies from germline; a read error may be responsible. The genes are TRBV5-1 and TRBJ1-5; D call uncertain. CDR3 length: 15 residues. Germline V gene data show CDR1 as SGHRS and CDR2 as YFSETQ. The CDR3, as DNA: TGCGTCAGCAGCTTGGCAGGTGGCCGCAATCAGCCCCAGCATTTT. Protein sequence: CVSSLAGGRNQPQHF. The full variable domain, completed using reference TRBV5-1 and TRBJ1-5, is KAGVTQTPRYLIKTRGQQVTLSCSPISGHRSVSWYQQTPGQGLQFLFEYFSETQRNKGNFPGRFSGRQFSNSRSEMNVSTLELGDSALYLCVSSLAGGRNQPQHFGDGTRLSIL.

The chain uses TRBV4-2 and TRBJ2-5, with TRBD2 matching over 8 bases. With 0 bases clipped from V and 5 bases from J, the junction kept 8 bases outside the gene matches. Germline CDR1 and CDR2: LGHNA and YNFKEQ. This CDR3 has 16 amino acids. The CDR3 region is CASSQELRGAPETQYF. The CDR3 coding sequence is TGTGCCAGCAGCCAAGAATTGCGGGGGGCCCCGGAGACCCAGTACTTC.

The chain carries TRBV2 and TRBJ2-7; D is possibly TRBD1 (5 bases). Per germline, CDR1 SNHLY and CDR2 FYNNEI. This CDR3 has 10 amino acids. V dropped 11 bases and J dropped 7 bases, with 12 bases sitting between them. CDR3: CASRVGEQYF. The CDR3 nucleotides are TGTGCCTCCAGGGTCGGGGAGCAGTACTTC.

This chain uses TRBV27 with TRBJ2-3, with 11 positions matching TRBD2. J gave up 3 bases and V 4 bases, and 12 bases lay outside the gene matches. Germline CDR1 is MNHEY and CDR2 is SMNVEV (reference sequence). CDR3 length equals 18 residues. The CDR3 sequence: CASSSKNGLAGLTDTQYF. The CDR3, as DNA: TGTGCCAGCAGTTCCAAAAACGGACTAGCGGGCTTAACAGATACGCAGTATTTT.

This sequence joins TRBV19 and TRBJ2-7; a possible D gene is TRBD1 (6 bases). The CDR3 has 16 amino acids. From germline, CDR1 is LNHDA and CDR2 SQIVND (reference sequence). V lost 1 base, J lost 5 bases, and 18 bases lay in between. The CDR3 reads CASSIGPLPGQNEQYF. The CDR3 DNA is TGTGCCAGTAGTATAGGCCCCTTGCCGGGACAAAACGAGCAGTACTTC.

This clone was observed a single time. The rearrangement joins TRBV6-1 to TRBJ2-7; a possible D gene is TRBD1 (6 bases). CDR3 length equals 14 residues. Germline assignment: CDR1 MNHNS and CDR2 SASEGT. Between the trimmed V and J ends, which lost 5 bases and 6 bases, there was a span of 17 bases. The CDR3 is CASSPRTDLLEQYF. The CDR3 nucleotides read TGTGCCAGCAGTCCCCGGACAGACCTCCTCGAGCAGTACTTC.

The chain joins TRBV6-1 to TRBJ1-2; TRBD1 is a possible D gene (5 bases). The length of the CDR3 is 15 residues. CDR1 is MNHNS, CDR2 SASEGT, per germline. V was trimmed by 0 bases and J by 4 bases, leaving 12 bases between them. The CDR3 here is CASSEALQGLYGYTF. CDR3 nucleotide sequence: TGTGCCAGCAGTGAAGCGCTGCAGGGCCTCTATGGCTACACCTTC.

This chain joins TRBV5-1 and TRBJ2-3; 8 bases match TRBD2. Unmatched junction bases numbered 2, after V lost 2 bases and J lost 0 bases. Germline V CDR1 and CDR2: SGHRS, YFSETQ. This CDR3 is 15 amino acids long. CDR3 loop: CASSFGTSSTDTQYF. CDR3 DNA: TGCGCCAGCAGCTTCGGGACTAGTAGCACAGATACGCAGTATTTT.

V is TRBV9 and J is TRBJ2-5; D is unresolved. The CDR3 loop spans 13 amino acids. Germline values: CDR1 SGDLS, CDR2 YYNGEE. Trimming cost V 4 bases and J 3 bases, with 10 bases left between them. The CDR3 bases are TGTGCCAGCAGCCCTAGGATAAAAGAGACCCAGTACTTC. Protein sequence: CASSPRIKETQYF.

This chain joins TRBV7-9 and TRBJ2-7; the D is unclear. There are 17 residues in the CDR3. Trimming stripped 1 base from V and 3 bases from J, with 19 bases between. Germline CDR1 SEHNR, CDR2 FQNEAQ (reference sequence). CDR3 loop: CASSLGRLAANHYEQYF. The CDR3 nucleotides read TGTGCCAGCAGCTTAGGGCGGTTGGCAGCGAATCACTACGAGCAGTACTTC. Full variable domain (rest looked up from reference TRBV7-9 and TRBJ2-7): DTGVSQNPRHKITKRGQNVTFRCDPISEHNRLYWYRQTLGQGPEFLTYFQNEAQLEKSRLLSDRFSAERPKGSFSTLEIQRTEQGDSAMYLCASSLGRLAANHYEQYFGPGTRLTVT.

The V and J genes are TRBV6-5 and TRBJ2-2; TRBD2 agrees at 11 bases. Germline V lookup: CDR1 MNHEY, CDR2 SVGAGI. This CDR3 is 16 amino acids long. V lost 0 bases and J lost 9; bases outside the gene matches: 6. The CDR3, as DNA: TGTGCCAGCAGTTACTCGGCTAGCGGGAGGTCTTGGGAGCTGTTTTTT. This translates into CASSYSASGRSWELFF.

CDR3 protein: CASSLKPGELFF. CDR3 coding DNA: TGTGCCAGCAGTTTGAAGCCCGGGGAGCTGTTTTTT. This sequence joins TRBV27 and TRBJ2-2, with D hard to call. CDR1 is MNHEY and CDR2 is SMNVEV in the germline V gene (reference sequence). V was pared by 3 bases and J by 6 bases, with 5 bases between. This CDR3 has 12 residues.

This sequence joins TRBV10-2 and TRBJ2-2, with D tentatively TRBD2 (5 bases). Germline V gene lookup returns CDR1 WSHSY and CDR2 SAAADI. Deletions cut 6 bases from V and 6 bases from J, with 8 bases between. The CDR3 runs 12 residues. CDR3: CASRDFPGELFF. CDR3 nucleotides: TGCGCCAGCAGGGACTTCCCCGGGGAGCTGTTTTTT.

The rearrangement uses TRBV7-9 and TRBJ2-1, with D perhaps matching TRBD2 (6 bases). The germline V gene encodes CDR1 SEHNR and CDR2 FQNEAQ (reference sequence). The V and J ends lost 7 bases and 4 bases respectively, with 14 bases between them. The CDR3 totals 14 residues. This CDR3 reads CASKATGEYNEQFF. CDR3 nucleotides: TGTGCCAGCAAGGCCACGGGGGAATACAATGAGCAGTTCTTC.

The chain joins TRBV19 to TRBJ2-5, with D possibly matching TRBD1 (5 bases). This CDR3 contains 13 residues. The V and J ends lost 5 bases and 4 bases respectively, with 11 bases between them. CDR1 is LNHDA and CDR2 is SQIVND in the germline V gene (reference sequence). For the CDR3, the DNA is TGTGCCAGTAGTTGGGCAGGGTCAGAGACCCAGTACTTC. Its translation: CASSWAGSETQYF.

This chain connects TRBV9 to TRBJ2-3; 14 bases match TRBD2. The V and J ends lost 3 bases and 3 bases, in that order; junction bases with no gene match: 3. The CDR3 extends over 16 amino acids. Germline V gene sequence: CDR1 SGDLS, CDR2 YYNGEE. The CDR3 nucleotides read TGTGCCAGCAGCGCCAGACTAGCGGGGGGGACAGATACGCAGTATTTT. Encoded protein: CASSARLAGGTDTQYF.

Here the CDR3 reads CASGNKGRDGYTF. CDR3 nucleotides: TGTGCCAGCGGAAACAAGGGGAGGGATGGCTACACCTTC. The J gene is TRBJ1-2, the V gene TRBV6-5, with D maybe TRBD1 (5 bases). The CDR3 covers 13 residues. Trimming left V 8 bases short and J 6 bases short, with 16 bases between. The germline V gene has CDR1 MNHEY and CDR2 SVGAGI.

The J gene is TRBJ2-3, the V gene TRBV10-1, with TRBD1 as a possible D gene (5 bases). Trimming took off 2 bases at V and 1 base at J, with 10 bases between the two ends. Germline values: CDR1 WNHNN, CDR2 SYGVQD (reference sequence). The CDR3 has 15 amino acids. The CDR3 DNA follows: TGCGCCAGCAGTGAGGGGGCGCTGGGCACAGATACGCAGTATTTT. This sequence encodes CASSEGALGTDTQYF.

This clone was detected only once. The chain recombines TRBV2 with TRBJ2-2, with D possibly TRBD2 on 5 matching bases. Trimming shortened V by 4 bases and J by 6 bases, and 12 bases separated the two germline ends. CDR3 length equals 14 residues. Germline CDR1 and CDR2: SNHLY and FYNNEI. This chain's CDR3 is CASSGDGVPGELFF. The CDR3 region has the DNA TGTGCCAGCAGTGGCGACGGGGTCCCCGGGGAGCTGTTTTTT.

The chain employs TRBV5-8 and TRBJ2-2; unclear D gene. Germline V gene lookup returns CDR1 SGHTS and CDR2 YDEGEE. V was clipped by 4 bases and J by 6 bases, with 13 bases between them. CDR3 size: 14 residues. The CDR3 is CASSRSAIPGELFF. CDR3 bases: TGTGCCAGCAGCCGTTCTGCGATACCCGGGGAGCTGTTTTTT.

The genes are TRBV28 and TRBJ2-3; 12 bases fit TRBD2. V was pared by 3 bases and J by 6 bases, with 7 bases of the junction left unmatched. CDR1 and CDR2 from the germline V gene are MDHEN and SYDVKM. The CDR3 totals 16 residues. Here the CDR3 reads CASSLLAGGPDDTQYF. Here the CDR3 DNA reads TGTGCCAGCAGTTTGCTAGCGGGAGGGCCGGATGATACGCAGTATTTT.